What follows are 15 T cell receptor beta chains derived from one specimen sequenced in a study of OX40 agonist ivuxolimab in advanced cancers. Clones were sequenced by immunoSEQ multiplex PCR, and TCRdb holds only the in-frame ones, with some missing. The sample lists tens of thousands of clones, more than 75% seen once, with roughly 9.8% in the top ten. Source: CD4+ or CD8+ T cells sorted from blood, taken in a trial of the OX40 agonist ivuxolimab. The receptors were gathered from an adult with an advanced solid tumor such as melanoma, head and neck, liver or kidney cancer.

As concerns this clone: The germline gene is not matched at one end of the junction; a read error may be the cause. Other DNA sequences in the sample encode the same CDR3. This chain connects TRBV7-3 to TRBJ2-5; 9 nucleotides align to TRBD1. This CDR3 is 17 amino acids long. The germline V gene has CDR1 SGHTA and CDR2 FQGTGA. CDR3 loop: CASSMFWDRDPQETQYF. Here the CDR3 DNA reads TGTGCCAGCAGCATGTTCTGGGACAGGGATCCCCAAGAGACTCAGTACTTC.

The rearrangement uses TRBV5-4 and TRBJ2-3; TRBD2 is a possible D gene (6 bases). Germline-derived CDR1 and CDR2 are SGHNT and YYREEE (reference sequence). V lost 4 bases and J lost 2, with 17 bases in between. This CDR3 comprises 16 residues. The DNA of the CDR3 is TGTGCCAGCAGCCCCTGGGACTTTTTAAACACAGATACGCAGTATTTT. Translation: CASSPWDFLNTDTQYF.

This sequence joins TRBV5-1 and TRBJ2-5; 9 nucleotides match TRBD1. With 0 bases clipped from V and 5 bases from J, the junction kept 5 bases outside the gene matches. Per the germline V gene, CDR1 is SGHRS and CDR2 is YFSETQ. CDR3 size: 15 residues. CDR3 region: CASSLGGQGGETQYF. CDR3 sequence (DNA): TGCGCCAGCAGCTTGGGGGGACAGGGAGGCGAGACCCAGTACTTC.

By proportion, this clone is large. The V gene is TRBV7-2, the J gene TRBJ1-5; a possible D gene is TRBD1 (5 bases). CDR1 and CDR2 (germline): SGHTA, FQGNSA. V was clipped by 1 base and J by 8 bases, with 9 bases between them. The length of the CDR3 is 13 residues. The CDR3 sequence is CASSLEGRKPQHF. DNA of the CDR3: TGTGCCAGCAGCTTAGAGGGGCGAAAGCCCCAGCATTTT.

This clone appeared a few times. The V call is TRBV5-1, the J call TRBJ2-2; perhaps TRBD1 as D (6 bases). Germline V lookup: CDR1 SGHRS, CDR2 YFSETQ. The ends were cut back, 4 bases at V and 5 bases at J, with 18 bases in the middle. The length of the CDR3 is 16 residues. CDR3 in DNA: TGCGCCAGCAGCCCGACAGGCAGGCCCAGGACCGGGGAGCTGTTTTTT. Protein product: CASSPTGRPRTGELFF.

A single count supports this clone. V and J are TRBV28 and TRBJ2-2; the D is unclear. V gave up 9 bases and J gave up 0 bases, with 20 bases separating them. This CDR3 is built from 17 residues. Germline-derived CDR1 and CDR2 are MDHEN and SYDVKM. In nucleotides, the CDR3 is TGTGCCAGTGGAAGGGTTAGATTCACTCCGAACACCGGGGAGCTGTTTTTT. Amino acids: CASGRVRFTPNTGELFF.

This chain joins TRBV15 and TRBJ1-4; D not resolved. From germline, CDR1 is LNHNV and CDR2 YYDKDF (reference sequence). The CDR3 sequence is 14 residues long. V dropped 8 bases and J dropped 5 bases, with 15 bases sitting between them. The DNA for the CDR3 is TGTGCCACCTCCTCCGGGGTCCACAATGAAAAACTGTTTTTT. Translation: CATSSGVHNEKLFF.

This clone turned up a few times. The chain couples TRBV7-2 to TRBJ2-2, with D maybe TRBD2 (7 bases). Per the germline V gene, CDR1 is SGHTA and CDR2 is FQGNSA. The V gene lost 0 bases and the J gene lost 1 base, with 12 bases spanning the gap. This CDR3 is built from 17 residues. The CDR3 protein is CASSLAGGPGNTGELFF. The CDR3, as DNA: TGTGCCAGCAGCTTAGCGGGGGGGCCCGGGAACACCGGGGAGCTGTTTTTT.

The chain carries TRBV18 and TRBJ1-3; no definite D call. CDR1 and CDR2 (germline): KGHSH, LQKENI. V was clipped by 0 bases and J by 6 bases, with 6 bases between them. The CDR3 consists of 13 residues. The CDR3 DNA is TGTGCCAGCTCACCACCGGTCGAAAACACCATATATTTT. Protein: CASSPPVENTIYF.

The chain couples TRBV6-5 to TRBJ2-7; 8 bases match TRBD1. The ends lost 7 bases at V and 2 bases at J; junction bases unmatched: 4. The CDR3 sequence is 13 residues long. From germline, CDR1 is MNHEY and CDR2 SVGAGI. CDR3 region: CASIQGAPYEQYF. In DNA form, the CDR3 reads TGTGCCAGCATCCAGGGGGCGCCCTACGAGCAGTACTTC.

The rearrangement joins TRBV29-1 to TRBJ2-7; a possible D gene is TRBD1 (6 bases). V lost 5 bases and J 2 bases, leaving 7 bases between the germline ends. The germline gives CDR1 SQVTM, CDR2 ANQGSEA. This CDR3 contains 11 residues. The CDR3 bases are TGCAGCGTTCAGGGGACCTACGAGCAGTACTTC. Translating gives CSVQGTYEQYF.

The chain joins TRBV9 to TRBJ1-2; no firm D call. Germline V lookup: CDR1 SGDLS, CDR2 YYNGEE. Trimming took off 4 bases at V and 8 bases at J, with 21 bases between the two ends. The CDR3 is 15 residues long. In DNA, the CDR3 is TGTGCCAGCAGCCCAGGAGAAAATCCGGTGGGAGGCTACACCTTC. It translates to CASSPGENPVGGYTF.

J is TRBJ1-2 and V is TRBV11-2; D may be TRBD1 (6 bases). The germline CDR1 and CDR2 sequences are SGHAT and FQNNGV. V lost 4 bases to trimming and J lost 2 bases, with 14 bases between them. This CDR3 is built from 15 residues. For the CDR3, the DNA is TGTGCCAGCAGCTCCGGACAGATCGCAAACTATGGCTACACCTTC. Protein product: CASSSGQIANYGYTF.

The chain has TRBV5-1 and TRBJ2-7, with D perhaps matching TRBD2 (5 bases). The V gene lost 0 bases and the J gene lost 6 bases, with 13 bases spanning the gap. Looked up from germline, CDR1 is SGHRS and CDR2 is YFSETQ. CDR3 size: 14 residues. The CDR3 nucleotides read TGCGCCAGCAGCTTGGACGGACTCCCCAGCGAGCAGTACTTC. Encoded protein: CASSLDGLPSEQYF.

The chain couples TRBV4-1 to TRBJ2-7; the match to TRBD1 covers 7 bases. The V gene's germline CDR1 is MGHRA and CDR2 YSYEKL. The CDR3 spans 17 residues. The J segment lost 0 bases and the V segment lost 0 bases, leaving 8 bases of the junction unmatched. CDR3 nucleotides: TGCGCCAGCAGCCAAGATCCGTCTCGGACAGGCTCCTACGAGCAGTACTTC. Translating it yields CASSQDPSRTGSYEQYF.